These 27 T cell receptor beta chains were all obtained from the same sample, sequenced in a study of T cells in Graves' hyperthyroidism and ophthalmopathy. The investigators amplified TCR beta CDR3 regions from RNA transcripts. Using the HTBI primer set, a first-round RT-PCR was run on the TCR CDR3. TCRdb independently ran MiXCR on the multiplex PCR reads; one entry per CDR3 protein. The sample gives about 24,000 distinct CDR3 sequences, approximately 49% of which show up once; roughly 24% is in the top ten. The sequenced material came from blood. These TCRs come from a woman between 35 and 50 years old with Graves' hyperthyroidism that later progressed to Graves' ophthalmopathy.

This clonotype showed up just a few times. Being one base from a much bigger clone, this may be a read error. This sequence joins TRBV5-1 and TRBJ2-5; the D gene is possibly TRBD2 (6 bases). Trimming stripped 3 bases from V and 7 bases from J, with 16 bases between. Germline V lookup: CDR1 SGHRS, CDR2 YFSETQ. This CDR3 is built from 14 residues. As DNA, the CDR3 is TGCGCCAGCAGCTCGGGGCCGGGGGACGGGACCCAGTACTTC. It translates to CASSSGPGDGTQYF.

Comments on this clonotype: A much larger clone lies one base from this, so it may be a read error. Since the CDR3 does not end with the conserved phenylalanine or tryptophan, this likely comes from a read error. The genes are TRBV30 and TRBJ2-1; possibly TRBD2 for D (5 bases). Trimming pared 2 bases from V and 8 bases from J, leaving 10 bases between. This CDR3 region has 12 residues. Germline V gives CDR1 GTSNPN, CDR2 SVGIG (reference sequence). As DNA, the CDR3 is TGTGCCTGGAGTTCGGGGTTCGATGAGCAGTTCCTC. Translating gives CAWSSGFDEQFL.

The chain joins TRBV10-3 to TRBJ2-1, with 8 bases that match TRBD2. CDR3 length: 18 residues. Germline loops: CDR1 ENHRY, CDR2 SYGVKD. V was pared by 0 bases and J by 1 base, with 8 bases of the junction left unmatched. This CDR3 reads CAISESSAGGPSYNEQFF. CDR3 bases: TGTGCCATCAGTGAGTCGAGCGCGGGAGGCCCTTCCTACAATGAGCAGTTCTTC.

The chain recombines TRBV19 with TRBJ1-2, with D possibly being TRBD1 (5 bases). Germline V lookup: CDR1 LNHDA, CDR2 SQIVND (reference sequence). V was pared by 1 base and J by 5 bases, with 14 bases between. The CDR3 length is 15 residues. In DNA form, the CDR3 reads TGTGCCAGTAGTATAGGTTTAAGGGGTCAATATGGCTACACCTTC. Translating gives CASSIGLRGQYGYTF.

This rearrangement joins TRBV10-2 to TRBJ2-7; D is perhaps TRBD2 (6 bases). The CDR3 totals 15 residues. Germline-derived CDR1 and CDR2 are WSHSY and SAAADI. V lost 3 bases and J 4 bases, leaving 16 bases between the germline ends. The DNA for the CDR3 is TGCGCCAGCAGTGAAGGGGCGGCTAGCGCGTACGAGCAGTACTTC. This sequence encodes CASSEGAASAYEQYF.

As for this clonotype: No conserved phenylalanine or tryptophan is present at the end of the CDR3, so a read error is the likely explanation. In DNA form, the CDR3 reads TGCAGTGCTAGGGTCTATAAGGGGCTAGCTAACTATGGCTACACCCTC. This sequence encodes CSARVYKGLANYGYTL. The V gene is TRBV20-1, the J gene TRBJ1-2; maybe TRBD1 (5 bases). Looked up from germline, CDR1 is DFQATT and CDR2 is SNEGSKA (reference sequence). Trimming shortened V by 3 bases and J by 0 bases, and 17 bases separated the two germline ends. The CDR3 sequence is 16 residues long.

CDR3 bases: TGTGCCACCGAAGAGAAGACTAGCGGGAGTGTTGAGCAGTACTTC. Amino acids: CATEEKTSGSVEQYF. The chain is built from TRBV24-1 and TRBJ2-7; 12 bases match TRBD2. J was trimmed by 7 bases and V by 9 bases; bases with no gene match: 12. This CDR3 is 15 amino acids long. Germline loops: CDR1 KGHDR, CDR2 SFDVKD.

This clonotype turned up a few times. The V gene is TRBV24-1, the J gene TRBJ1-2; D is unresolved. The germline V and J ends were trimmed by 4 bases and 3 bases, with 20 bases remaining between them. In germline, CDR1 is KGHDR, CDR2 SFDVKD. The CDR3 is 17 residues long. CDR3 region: CATSDPRAPGSDYGYTF. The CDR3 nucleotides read TGTGCCACCAGTGACCCTAGAGCCCCGGGGAGTGACTATGGCTACACCTTC.

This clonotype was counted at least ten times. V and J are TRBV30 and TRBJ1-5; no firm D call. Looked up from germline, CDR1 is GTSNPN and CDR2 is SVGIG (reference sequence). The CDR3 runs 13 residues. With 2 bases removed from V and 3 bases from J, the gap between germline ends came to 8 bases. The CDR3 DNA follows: TGTGCCTGGAGTCCCCAACACAATCAGCCCCAGCATTTT. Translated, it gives CAWSPQHNQPQHF. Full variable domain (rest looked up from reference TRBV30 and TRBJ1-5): SQTIHQWPATLVQPVGSPLSLECTVEGTSNPNLYWYRQAAGRGLQLLFYSVGIGQISSEVPQNLSASRPQDRQFILSSKKLLLSDSGFYLCAWSPQHNQPQHFGDGTRLSIL.

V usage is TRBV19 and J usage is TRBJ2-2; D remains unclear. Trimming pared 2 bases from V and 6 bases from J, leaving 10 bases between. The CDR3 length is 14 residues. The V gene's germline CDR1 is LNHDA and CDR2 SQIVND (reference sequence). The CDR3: CASSIRPGSGELFF. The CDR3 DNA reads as TGTGCCAGTAGTATAAGGCCGGGCTCCGGGGAGCTGTTTTTT.

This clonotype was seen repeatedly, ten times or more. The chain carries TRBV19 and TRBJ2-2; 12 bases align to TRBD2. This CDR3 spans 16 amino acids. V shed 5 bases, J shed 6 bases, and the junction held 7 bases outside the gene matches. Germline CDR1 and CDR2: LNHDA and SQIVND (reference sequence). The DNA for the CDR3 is TGTGCCAGTAGTCTCCAACTAGCGGGAGGTTCCGGGGAGCTGTTTTTT. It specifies CASSLQLAGGSGELFF.

This CDR3 is CASSEVGNQPQHF. CDR3 in DNA: TGTGCCAGCAGTGAAGTAGGCAATCAGCCCCAGCATTTT. This chain joins TRBV6-1 and TRBJ1-5; D is unclear. The CDR3 totals 13 residues. Trimming pared 1 base from V and 2 bases from J, leaving 3 bases between. The V gene's germline CDR1 is MNHNS and CDR2 SASEGT.

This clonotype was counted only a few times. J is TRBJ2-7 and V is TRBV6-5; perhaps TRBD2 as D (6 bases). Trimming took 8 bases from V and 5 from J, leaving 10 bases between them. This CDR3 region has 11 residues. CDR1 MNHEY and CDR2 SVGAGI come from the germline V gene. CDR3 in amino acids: CASSLADEQYF. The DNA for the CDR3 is TGTGCCAGCTCGTTAGCGGACGAGCAGTACTTC.

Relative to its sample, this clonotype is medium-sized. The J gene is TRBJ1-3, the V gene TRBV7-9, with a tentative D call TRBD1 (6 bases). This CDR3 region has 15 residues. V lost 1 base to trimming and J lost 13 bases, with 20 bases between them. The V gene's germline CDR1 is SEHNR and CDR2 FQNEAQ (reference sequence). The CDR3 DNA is TGTGCCAGCAGCTTAGGTGTGACAGGCCAAACAGGGATATATTTT. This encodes CASSLGVTGQTGIYF.

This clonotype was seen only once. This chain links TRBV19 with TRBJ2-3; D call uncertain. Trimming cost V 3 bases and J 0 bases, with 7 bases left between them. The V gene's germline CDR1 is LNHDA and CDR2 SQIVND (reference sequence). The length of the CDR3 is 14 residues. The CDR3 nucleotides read TGTGCCAGTAGTATTTATCTTAGCACAGATACGCAGTATTTT. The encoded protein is CASSIYLSTDTQYF.

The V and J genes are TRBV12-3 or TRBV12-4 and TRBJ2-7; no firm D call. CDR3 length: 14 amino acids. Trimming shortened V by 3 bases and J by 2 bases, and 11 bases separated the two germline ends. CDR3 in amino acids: CASSFSALAYEQYF. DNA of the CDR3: TGTGCCAGCAGTTTTTCCGCCTTGGCCTACGAGCAGTACTTC.

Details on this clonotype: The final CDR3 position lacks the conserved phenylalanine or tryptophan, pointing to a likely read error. The CDR3, as DNA: TGTGCCAGCAGTGAAGGGACAGGGGTTTCACCCCTCCACTCT. Its protein is CASSEGTGVSPLHS. The chain is built from TRBV2 and TRBJ1-6; 9 positions match TRBD1. The CDR3 totals 14 residues. Trimming removed 1 base from V and 9 bases from J; junction bases left unmatched: 1. Germline loops: CDR1 SNHLY, CDR2 FYNNEI.

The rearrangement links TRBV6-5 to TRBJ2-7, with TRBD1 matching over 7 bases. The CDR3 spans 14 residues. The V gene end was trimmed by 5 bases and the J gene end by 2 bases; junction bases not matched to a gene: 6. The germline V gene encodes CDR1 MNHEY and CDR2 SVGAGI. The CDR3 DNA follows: TGTGCCAGCAGTGAAGTGGGACAGCCCTACGAGCAGTACTTC. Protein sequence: CASSEVGQPYEQYF.

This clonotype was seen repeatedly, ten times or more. The CDR3, as DNA: TGTGCCAGCAGTTTAGCAGGGAGGATGACCGAAAAACTGTTTTTT. Translation: CASSLAGRMTEKLFF. The chain uses TRBV12-3 or TRBV12-4 and TRBJ1-4; D gene ambiguous. The CDR3 has 15 amino acids. Trimming removed 0 bases at V and 8 bases at J, with 13 bases between.

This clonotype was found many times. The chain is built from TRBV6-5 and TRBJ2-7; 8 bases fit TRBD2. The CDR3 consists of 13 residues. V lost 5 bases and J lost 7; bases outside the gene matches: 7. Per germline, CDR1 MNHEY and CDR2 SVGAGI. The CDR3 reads CASSGQGGGEQYF. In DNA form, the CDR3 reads TGTGCCAGCAGTGGGCAGGGCGGGGGGGAGCAGTACTTC.

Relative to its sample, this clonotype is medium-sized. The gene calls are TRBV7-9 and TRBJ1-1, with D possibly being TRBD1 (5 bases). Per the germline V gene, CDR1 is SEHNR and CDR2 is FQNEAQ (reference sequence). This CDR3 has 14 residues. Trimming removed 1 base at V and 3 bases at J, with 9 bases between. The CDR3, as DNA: TGTGCCAGCAGCTTAGGAGGGGTGGACACTGAAGCTTTCTTT. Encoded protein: CASSLGGVDTEAFF.

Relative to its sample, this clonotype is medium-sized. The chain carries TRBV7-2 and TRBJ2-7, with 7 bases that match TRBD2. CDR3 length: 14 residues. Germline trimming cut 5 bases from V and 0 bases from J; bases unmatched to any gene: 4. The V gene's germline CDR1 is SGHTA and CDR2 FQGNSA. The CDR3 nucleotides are TGTGCCAGCAGCCGGGAGCGGGACTCCTACGAGCAGTACTTC. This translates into CASSRERDSYEQYF.

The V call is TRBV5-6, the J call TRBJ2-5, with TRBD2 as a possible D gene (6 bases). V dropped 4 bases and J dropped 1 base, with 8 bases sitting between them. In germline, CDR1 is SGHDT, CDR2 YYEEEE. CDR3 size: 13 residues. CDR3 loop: CASSAGGQETQYF. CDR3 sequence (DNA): TGTGCCAGCAGCGCCGGGGGCCAAGAGACCCAGTACTTC.

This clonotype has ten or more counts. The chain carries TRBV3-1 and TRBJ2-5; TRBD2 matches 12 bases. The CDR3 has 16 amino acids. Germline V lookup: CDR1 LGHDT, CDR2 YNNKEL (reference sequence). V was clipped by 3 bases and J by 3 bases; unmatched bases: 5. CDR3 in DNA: TGTGCCAGCAGCCAGGATCGACTAGCGGGAGAAGAGACCCAGTACTTC. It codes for CASSQDRLAGEETQYF.

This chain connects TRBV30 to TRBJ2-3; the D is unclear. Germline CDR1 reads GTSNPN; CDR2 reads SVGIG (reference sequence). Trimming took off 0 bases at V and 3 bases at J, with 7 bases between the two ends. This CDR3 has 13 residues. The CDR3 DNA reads TGTGCCTGGAGTGTTTTAGGGACAGATACGCAGTATTTT. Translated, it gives CAWSVLGTDTQYF. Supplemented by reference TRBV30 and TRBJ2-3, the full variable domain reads SQTIHQWPATLVQPVGSPLSLECTVEGTSNPNLYWYRQAAGRGLQLLFYSVGIGQISSEVPQNLSASRPQDRQFILSSKKLLLSDSGFYLCAWSVLGTDTQYFGPGTRLTVL.

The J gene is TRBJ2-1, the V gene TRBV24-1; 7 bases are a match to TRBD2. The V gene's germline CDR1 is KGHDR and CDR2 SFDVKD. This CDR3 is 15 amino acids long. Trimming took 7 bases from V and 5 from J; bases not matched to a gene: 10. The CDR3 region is CATSGGTPLDNEQFF. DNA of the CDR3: TGTGCCACCAGCGGGGGGACGCCTTTAGACAATGAGCAGTTCTTC.

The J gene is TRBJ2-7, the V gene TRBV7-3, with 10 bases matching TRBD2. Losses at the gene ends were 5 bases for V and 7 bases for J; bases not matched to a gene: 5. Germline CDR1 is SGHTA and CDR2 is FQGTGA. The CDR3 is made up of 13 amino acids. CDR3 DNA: TGTGCCAGCAGCCCCAAAGCGGGAGGGGAGCAGTACTTC. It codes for CASSPKAGGEQYF.